The entry below describes one T cell receptor beta chain. The sample is drawn from a study of blood T cell repertoires in COVID-19. The wider study: COVID-19 samples, acute and convalescent, were from the United States, Italy and Spain.

Methods used by the authors: It was from reference gene primer amplification that nucleated cell counts were estimated. Produced via immunoSEQ multiplex PCR; TCRdb's table is partial and in-frame only. V, J and clone size were drawn from that table, and D and trimming were deduced from the DNA. Among under 300,000 clones, 70% to 90% were seen once, and the ten largest hold 2% to 2.5%. From germline, CDR1 is LNHDA and CDR2 SQIVND (reference sequence). Trimming shortened V by 11 bases and J by 2 bases, and 7 bases separated the two germline ends. This CDR3 has 11 amino acids. The sample comprised peripheral blood. The clonotype originates from a woman aged 40 to 50 who had recovered from COVID-19. This rearrangement joins TRBV19 to TRBJ1-3; no definite D call. The CDR3 is CAGRTGNTIYF. CDR3 nucleotide sequence: TGTGCCGGGAGGACTGGAAACACCATATATTTT.